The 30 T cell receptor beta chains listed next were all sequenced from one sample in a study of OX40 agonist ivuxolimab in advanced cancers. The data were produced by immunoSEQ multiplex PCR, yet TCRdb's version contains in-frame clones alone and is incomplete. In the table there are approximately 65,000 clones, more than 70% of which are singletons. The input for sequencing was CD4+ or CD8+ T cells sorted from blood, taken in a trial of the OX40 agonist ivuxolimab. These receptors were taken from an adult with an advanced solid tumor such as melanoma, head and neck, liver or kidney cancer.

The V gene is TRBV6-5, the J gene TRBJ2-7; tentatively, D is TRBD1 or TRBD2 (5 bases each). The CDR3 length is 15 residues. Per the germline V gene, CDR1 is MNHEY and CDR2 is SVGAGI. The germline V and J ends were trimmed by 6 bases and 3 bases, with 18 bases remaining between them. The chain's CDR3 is CASSKAGRAHYEQYF. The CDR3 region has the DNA TGTGCCAGCAGCAAAGCAGGGCGGGCACACTACGAGCAGTACTTC.

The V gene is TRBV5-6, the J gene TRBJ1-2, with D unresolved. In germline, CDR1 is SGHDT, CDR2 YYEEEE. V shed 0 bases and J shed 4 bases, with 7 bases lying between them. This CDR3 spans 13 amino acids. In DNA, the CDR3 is TGTGCCAGCAGCTTGGCAGCCTCCTATGGCTACACCTTC. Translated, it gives CASSLAASYGYTF.

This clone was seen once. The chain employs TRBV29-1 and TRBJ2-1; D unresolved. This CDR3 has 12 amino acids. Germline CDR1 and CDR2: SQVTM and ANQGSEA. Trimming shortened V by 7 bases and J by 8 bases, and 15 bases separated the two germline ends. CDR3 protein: CSAARAGDEQFF. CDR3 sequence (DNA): TGCAGCGCCGCTCGAGCAGGCGATGAGCAGTTCTTC.

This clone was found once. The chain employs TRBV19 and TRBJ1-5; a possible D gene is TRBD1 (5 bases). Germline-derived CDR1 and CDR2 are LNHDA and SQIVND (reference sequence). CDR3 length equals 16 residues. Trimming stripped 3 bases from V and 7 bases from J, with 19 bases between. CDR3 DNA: TGTGCCAGTAGTATCCCCTGGACATCGGATGGGCAGCCCCAGCATTTT. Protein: CASSIPWTSDGQPQHF.

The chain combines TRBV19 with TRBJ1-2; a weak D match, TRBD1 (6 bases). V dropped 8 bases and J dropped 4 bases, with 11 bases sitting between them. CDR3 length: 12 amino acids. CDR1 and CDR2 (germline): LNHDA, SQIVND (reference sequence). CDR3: CASHTGTYGYTF. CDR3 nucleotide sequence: TGTGCCAGTCATACAGGGACCTATGGCTACACCTTC.

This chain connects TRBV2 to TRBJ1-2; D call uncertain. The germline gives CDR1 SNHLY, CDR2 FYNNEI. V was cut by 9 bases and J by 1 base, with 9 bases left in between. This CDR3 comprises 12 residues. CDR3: CASVRDNYGYTF. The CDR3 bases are TGTGCCAGTGTCAGAGATAACTATGGCTACACCTTC. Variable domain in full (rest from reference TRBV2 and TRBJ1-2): EPEVTQTPSHQVTQMGQEVILRCVPISNHLYFYWYRQILGQKVEFLVSFYNNEISEKSEIFDDQFSVERPDGSNFTLKIRSTKLEDSAMYFCASVRDNYGYTFGSGTRLTVV.

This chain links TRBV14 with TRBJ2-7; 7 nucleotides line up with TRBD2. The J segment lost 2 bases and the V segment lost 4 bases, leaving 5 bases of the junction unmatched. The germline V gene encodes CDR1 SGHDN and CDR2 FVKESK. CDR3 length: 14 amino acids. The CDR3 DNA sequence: TGTGCCAGCAGCCGACAGCGGGGCGCCTACGAGCAGTACTTC. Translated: CASSRQRGAYEQYF.

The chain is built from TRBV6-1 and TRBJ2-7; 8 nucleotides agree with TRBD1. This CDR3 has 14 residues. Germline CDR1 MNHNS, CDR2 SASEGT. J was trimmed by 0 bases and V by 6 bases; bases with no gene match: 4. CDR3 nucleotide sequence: TGTGCCAGCAGGACAGGGGTAGCCTCCTACGAGCAGTACTTC. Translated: CASRTGVASYEQYF.

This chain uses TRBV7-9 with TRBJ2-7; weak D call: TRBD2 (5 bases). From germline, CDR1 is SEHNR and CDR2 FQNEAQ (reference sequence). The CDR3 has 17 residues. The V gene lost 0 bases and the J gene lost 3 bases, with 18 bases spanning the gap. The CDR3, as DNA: TGTGCCAGCAGCTTAGCTGCGCGAGGGAAGGCAAGCTACGAGCAGTACTTC. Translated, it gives CASSLAARGKASYEQYF.

The CDR3 DNA reads as TGTGCCAGCAGTCACGGTCAAGAGACCCAGTACTTC. Translation: CASSHGQETQYF. V is TRBV7-2 and J is TRBJ2-5; no definite D call. Germline lookup yields CDR1 SGHTA and CDR2 FQGNSA. V was clipped by 6 bases and J by 2 bases, with 7 bases between them. The CDR3 has 12 amino acids.

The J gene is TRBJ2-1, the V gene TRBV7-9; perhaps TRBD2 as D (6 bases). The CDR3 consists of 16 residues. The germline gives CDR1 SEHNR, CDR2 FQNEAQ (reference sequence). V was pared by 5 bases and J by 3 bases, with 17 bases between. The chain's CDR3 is CASSVQGAGFYNEQFF. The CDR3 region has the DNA TGTGCCAGCAGCGTCCAGGGAGCGGGTTTCTACAATGAGCAGTTCTTC.

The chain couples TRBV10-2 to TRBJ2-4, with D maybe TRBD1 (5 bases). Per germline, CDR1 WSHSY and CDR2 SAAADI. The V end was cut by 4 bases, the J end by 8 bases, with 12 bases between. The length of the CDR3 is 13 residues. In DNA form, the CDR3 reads TGCGCCAGCAGTGGGGCAGGGATGGACATTCAGTACTTC. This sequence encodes CASSGAGMDIQYF.

CDR3 nucleotides: TGTGCCAGCAGGTTTACAGGGGCTTACGAGCAGTACTTC. Its protein product is CASRFTGAYEQYF. This sequence joins TRBV2 and TRBJ2-7, with 7 positions matching TRBD1. CDR1 is SNHLY, CDR2 FYNNEI, per germline. The CDR3 covers 13 residues. V gave up 6 bases and J gave up 4 bases; unmatched junction bases: 6.

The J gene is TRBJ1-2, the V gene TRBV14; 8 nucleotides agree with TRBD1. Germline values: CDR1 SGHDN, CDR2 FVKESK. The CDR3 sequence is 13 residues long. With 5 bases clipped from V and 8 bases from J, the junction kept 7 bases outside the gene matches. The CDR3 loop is CASSYGTGSGYTF. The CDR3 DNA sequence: TGTGCCAGCAGCTACGGGACAGGTAGCGGCTACACCTTC.

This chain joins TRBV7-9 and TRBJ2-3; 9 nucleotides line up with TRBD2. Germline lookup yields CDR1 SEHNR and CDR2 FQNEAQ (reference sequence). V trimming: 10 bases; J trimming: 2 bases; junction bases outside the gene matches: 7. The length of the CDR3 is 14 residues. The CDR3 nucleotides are TGTGCCACCCTCTTAGCGGGGGCCACAGATACGCAGTATTTT. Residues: CATLLAGATDTQYF.

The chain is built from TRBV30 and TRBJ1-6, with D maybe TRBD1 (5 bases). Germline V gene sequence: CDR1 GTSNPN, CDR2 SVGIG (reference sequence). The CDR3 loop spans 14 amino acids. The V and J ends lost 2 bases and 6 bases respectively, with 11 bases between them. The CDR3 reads CAWSRDGFNSPLHF. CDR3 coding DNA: TGTGCCTGGAGTCGGGACGGATTTAATTCACCCCTCCACTTT.

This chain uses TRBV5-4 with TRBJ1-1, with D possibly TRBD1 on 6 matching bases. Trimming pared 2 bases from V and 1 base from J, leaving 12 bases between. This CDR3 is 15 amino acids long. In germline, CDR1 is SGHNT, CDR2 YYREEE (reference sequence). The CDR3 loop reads CASSLPGTQNTEAFF. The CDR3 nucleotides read TGTGCCAGCAGCTTACCCGGGACACAGAACACTGAAGCTTTCTTT.

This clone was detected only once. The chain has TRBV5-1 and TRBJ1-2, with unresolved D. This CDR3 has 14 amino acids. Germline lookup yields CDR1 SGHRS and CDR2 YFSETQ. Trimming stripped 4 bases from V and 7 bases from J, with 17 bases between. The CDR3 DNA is TGCGCCAGCAGCGGAGGACGACCGGGAAGTGGCTACACCTTC. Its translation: CASSGGRPGSGYTF.

The CDR3 DNA follows: TGCGCCAGCAGCGCCCGACAGGGGGACGGCTACACCTTC. It translates to CASSARQGDGYTF. This chain uses TRBV5-1 with TRBJ1-2; 9 bases map to TRBD1. V lost 4 bases and J lost 8; bases outside the gene matches: 6. Germline V lookup: CDR1 SGHRS, CDR2 YFSETQ. The CDR3 runs 13 residues.

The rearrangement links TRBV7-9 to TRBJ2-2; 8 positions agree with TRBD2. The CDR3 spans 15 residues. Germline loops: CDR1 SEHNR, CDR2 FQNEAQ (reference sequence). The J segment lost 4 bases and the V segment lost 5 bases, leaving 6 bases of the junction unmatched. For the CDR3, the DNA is TGTGCCAGCAGCCCGAGCGGGGGACGCACCGGGGAGCTGTTTTTT. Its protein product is CASSPSGGRTGELFF.

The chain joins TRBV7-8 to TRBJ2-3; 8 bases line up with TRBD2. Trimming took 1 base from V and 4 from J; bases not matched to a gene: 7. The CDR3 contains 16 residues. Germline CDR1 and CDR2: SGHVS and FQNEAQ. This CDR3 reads CASSLVGGARSDTQYF. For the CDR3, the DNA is TGTGCCAGCAGCTTAGTCGGGGGGGCCAGGTCAGATACGCAGTATTTT.

The CDR3: CASSAARGQDTQYF. The CDR3 DNA sequence: TGTGCCAGCAGTGCGGCCAGGGGGCAGGATACGCAGTATTTT. The rearrangement uses TRBV2 and TRBJ2-3; 8 bases map to TRBD1. The V gene's germline CDR1 is SNHLY and CDR2 FYNNEI. The CDR3 is 14 residues long. Trimming at V came to 4 bases and at J to 6 bases, leaving 6 bases not matched to a gene.

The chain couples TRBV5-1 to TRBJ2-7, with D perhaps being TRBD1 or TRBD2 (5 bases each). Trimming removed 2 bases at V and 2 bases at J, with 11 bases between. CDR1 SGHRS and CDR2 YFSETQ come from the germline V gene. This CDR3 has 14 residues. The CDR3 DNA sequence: TGCGCCAGCAGCTTAGGCATGGGGGCCTACGAGCAGTACTTC. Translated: CASSLGMGAYEQYF.

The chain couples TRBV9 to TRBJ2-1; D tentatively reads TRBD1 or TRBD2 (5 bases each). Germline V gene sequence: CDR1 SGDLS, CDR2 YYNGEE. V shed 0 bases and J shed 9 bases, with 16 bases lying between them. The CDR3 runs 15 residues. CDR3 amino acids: CASSVGGRDQGEQFF. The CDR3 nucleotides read TGTGCCAGCAGCGTAGGGGGCAGGGACCAAGGTGAGCAGTTCTTC.

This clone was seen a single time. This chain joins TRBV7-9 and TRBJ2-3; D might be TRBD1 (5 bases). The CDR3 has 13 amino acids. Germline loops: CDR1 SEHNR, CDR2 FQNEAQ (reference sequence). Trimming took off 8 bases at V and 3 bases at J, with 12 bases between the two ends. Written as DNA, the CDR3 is TGTGCCAGCGGGGCAGGGCGAACAGATACGCAGTATTTT. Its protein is CASGAGRTDTQYF.

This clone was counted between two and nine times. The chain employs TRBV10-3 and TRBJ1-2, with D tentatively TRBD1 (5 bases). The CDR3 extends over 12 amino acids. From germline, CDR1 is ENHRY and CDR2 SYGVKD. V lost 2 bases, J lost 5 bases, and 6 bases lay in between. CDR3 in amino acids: CAISEGGYGYTF. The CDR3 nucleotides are TGTGCCATCAGTGAGGGGGGGTATGGCTACACCTTC.

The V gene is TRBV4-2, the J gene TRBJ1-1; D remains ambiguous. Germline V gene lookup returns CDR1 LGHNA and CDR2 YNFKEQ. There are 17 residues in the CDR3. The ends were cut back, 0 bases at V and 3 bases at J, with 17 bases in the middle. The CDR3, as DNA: TGTGCCAGCAGCCAAGAATTGGGTGCACAGAGGTACACTGAAGCTTTCTTT. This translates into CASSQELGAQRYTEAFF.

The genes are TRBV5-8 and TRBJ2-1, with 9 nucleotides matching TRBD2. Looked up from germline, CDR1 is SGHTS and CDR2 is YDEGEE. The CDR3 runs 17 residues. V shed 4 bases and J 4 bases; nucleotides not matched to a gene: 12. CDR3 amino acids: CASSPGGTSRFYNEQFF. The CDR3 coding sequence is TGTGCCAGCAGCCCCGGAGGGACTAGCAGATTTTACAATGAGCAGTTCTTC.

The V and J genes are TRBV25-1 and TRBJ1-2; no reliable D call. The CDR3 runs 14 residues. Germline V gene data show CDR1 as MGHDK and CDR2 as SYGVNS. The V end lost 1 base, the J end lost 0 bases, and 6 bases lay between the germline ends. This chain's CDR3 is CASSEWGPNYGYTF. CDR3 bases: TGTGCCAGCAGTGAATGGGGTCCTAACTATGGCTACACCTTC.

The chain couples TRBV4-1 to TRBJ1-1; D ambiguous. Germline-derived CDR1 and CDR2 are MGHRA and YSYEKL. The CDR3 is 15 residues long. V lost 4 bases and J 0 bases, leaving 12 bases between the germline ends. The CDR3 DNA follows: TGCGCCAGCAGCCTGTTGTCGGCCCTGAACACTGAAGCTTTCTTT. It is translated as CASSLLSALNTEAFF.